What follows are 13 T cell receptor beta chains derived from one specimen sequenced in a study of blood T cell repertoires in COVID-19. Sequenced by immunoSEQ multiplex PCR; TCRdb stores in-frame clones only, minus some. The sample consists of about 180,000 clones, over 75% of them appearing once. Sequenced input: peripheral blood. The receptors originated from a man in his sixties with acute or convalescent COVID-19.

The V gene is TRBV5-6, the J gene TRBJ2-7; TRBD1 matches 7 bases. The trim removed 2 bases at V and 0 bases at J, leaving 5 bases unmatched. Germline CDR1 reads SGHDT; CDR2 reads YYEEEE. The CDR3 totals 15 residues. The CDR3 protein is CASSFGTVTSYEQYF. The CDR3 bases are TGTGCCAGCAGCTTTGGGACAGTAACCTCCTACGAGCAGTACTTC.

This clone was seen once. CDR3 protein: CASSLYSGANVLTF. CDR3 in DNA: TGTGCCAGCAGCTTATACTCTGGGGCCAACGTCCTGACTTTC. The chain has TRBV5-6 and TRBJ2-6; D call uncertain. This CDR3 contains 14 residues. Trimming removed 2 bases at V and 0 bases at J, with 3 bases between. Germline V lookup: CDR1 SGHDT, CDR2 YYEEEE.

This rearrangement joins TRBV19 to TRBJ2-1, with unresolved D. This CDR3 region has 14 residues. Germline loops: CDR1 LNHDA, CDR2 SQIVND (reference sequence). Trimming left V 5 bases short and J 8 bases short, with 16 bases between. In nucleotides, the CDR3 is TGTGCCAGTAGTCAAACATTAACCGTCCATGAGCAGTTCTTC. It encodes CASSQTLTVHEQFF.

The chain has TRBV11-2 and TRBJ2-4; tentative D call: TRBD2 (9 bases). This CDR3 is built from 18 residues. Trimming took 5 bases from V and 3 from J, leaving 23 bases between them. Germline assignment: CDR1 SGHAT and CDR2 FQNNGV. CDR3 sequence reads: CASSQGAIAGVVKNIQYF. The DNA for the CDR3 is TGTGCCAGCAGCCAGGGGGCAATAGCGGGAGTCGTCAAAAACATTCAGTACTTC.

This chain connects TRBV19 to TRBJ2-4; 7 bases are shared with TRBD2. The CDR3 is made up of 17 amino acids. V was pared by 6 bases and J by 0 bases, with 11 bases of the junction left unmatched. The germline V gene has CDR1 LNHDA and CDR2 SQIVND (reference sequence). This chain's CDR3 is CASSPVRGELAKNIQYF. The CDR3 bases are TGTGCCAGTAGCCCCGTCCGGGGGGAACTAGCCAAAAACATTCAGTACTTC.

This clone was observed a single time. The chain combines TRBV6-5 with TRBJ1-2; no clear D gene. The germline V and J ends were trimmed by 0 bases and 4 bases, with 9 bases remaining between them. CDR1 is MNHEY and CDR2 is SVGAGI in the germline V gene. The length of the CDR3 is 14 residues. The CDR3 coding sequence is TGTGCCAGCAGTTACTCGGCAGGTGTCTATGGCTACACCTTC. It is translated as CASSYSAGVYGYTF.

The CDR3 here is CASSSGTDNEKLFF. CDR3 coding DNA: TGTGCCAGCTCATCCGGGACAGATAATGAAAAACTGTTTTTT. This chain connects TRBV18 to TRBJ1-4, with 7 positions matching TRBD1. Germline CDR1 reads KGHSH; CDR2 reads LQKENI. Unmatched junction bases numbered 4, after V lost 5 bases and J lost 4 bases. The CDR3 is 14 amino acids.

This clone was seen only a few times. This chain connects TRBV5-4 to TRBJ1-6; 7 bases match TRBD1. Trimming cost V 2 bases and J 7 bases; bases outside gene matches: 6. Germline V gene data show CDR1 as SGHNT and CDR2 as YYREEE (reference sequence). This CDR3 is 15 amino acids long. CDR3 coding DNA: TGTGCCAGCAGCTTCCCCGGGACAGCAAATTCACCCCTCCACTTT. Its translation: CASSFPGTANSPLHF. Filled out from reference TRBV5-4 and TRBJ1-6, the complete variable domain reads ETGVTQSPTHLIKTRGQQVTLRCSSQSGHNTVSWYQQALGQGPQFIFQYYREEENGRGNFPPRFSGLQFPNYSSELNVNALELDDSALYLCASSFPGTANSPLHFGNGTRLTVT.

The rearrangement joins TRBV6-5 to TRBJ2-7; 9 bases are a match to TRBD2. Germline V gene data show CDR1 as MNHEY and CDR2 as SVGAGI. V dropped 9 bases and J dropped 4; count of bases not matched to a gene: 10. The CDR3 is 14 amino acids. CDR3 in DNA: TGTGCCAGTAGCGGGAGCGGGGCTGTATACGAGCAGTACTTC. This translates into CASSGSGAVYEQYF.

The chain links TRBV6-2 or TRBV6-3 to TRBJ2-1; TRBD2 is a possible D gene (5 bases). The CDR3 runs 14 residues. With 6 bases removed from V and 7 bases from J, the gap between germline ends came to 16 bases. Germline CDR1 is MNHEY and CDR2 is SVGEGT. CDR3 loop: CASSPHGLANEQFF. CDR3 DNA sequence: TGTGCCAGCAGCCCACACGGACTCGCAAATGAGCAGTTCTTC.

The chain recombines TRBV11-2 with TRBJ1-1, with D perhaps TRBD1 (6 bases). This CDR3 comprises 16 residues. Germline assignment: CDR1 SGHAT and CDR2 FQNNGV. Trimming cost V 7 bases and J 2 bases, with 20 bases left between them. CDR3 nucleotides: TGTGCCAGCATGAGGAGTCAGGGAGGGGGAAACACTGAAGCTTTCTTT. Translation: CASMRSQGGGNTEAFF. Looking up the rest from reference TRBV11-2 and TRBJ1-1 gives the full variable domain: EAGVAQSPRYKIIEKRQSVAFWCNPISGHATLYWYQQILGQGPKLLIQFQNNGVVDDSQLPKDRFSAERLKGVDSTLKIQPAKLEDSAVYLCASMRSQGGGNTEAFFGQGTRLTVV.

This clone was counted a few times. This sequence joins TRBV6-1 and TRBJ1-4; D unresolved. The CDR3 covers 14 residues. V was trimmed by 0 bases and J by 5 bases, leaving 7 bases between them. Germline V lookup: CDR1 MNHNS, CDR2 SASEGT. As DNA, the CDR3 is TGTGCCAGCAGTGAAGCTGGGCCCAATGAAAAACTGTTTTTT. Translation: CASSEAGPNEKLFF.

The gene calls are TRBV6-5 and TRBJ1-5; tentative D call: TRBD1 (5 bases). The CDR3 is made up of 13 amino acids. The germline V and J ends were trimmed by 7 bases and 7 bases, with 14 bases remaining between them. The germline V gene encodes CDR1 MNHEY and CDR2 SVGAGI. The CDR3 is CASTETDEQPQHF. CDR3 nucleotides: TGTGCCAGCACAGAGACAGACGAACAGCCCCAGCATTTT.